The clone carrying this TCR beta chain was counted a single time. In the study's own analysis: Estimation of nucleated cell counts was performed using reference gene primer amplification. Repertoires were generated with immunoSEQ multiplex PCR, while TCRdb's copy carries only in-frame clones and drops some. D and trimming were read from the DNA, whereas the V and J calls and clone size are those reported in that table. This sample has about 200,000 clones, with around 80% found just once. The CDR3 loop spans 13 amino acids. The V gene end was trimmed by 3 bases and the J gene end by 5 bases; junction bases not matched to a gene: 4. Germline lookup yields CDR1 SGHNT and CDR2 YYREEE (reference sequence). The data were obtained in a study of blood T cell repertoires in COVID-19. For the study at large: Samples representing acute and convalescent COVID-19 were sourced from the United States, Italy and Spain. PBMCs, B-cell-depleted T cells, or T cells were the source of the cDNA or gDNA that made up the material.

The TCR sequence derives from a man aged 35-49 years with acute or convalescent COVID-19. Material: peripheral blood. The V call is TRBV5-4, the J call TRBJ2-7, with 8 bases fitting TRBD1. The CDR3 region has the DNA TGTGCCAGCAGCTCGGACAGGGTCCACGAGCAGTACTTC. It yields the protein CASSSDRVHEQYF.